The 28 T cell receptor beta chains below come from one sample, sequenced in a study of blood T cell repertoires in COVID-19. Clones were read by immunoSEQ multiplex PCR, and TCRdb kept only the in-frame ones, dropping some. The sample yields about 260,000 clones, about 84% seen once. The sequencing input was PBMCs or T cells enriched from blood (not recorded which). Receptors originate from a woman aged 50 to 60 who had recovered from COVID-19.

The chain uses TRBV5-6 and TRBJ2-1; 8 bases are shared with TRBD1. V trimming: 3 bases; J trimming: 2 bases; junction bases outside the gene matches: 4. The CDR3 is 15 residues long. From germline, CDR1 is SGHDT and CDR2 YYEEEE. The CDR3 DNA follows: TGTGCCAGCAGCTACAGGGGGATAACCTACAATGAGCAGTTCTTC. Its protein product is CASSYRGITYNEQFF.

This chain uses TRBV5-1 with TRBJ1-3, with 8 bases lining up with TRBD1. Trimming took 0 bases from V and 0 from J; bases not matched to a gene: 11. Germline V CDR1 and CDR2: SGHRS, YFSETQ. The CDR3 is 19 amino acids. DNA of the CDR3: TGCGCCAGCAGCTTGGGGGGCACCGGGACAGGTCCCTCTGGAAACACCATATATTTT. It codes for CASSLGGTGTGPSGNTIYF.

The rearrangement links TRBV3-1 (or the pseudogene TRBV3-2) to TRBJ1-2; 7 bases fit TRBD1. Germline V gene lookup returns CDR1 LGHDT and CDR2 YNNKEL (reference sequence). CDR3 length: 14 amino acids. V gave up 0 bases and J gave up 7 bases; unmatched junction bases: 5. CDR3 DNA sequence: TGTGCCAGCAGCCAAGAAGACAGGGACTCTGGCTACACCTTC. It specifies CASSQEDRDSGYTF.

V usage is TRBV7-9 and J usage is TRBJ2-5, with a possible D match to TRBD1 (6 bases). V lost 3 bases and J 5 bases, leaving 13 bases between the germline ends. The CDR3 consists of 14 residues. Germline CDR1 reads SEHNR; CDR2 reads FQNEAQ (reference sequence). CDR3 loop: CASSLGQGYETQYF. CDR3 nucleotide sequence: TGTGCCAGCAGCTTGGGGCAGGGGTACGAGACCCAGTACTTC.

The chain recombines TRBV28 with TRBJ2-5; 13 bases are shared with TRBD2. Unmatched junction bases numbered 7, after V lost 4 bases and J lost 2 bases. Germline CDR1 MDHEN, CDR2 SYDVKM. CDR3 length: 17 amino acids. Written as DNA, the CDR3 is TGTGCCAGCAGTTCCGTACTGGGACTAGCGGGGCAAGAGACCCAGTACTTC. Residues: CASSSVLGLAGQETQYF.

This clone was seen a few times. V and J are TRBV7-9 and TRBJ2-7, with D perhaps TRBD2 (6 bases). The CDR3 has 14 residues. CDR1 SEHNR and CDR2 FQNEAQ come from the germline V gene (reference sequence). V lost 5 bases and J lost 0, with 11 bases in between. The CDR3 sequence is CASSGSGSSYEQYF. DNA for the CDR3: TGTGCCAGCAGCGGTAGCGGAAGCTCCTACGAGCAGTACTTC. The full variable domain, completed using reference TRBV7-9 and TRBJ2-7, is DTGVSQNPRHKITKRGQNVTFRCDPISEHNRLYWYRQTLGQGPEFLTYFQNEAQLEKSRLLSDRFSAERPKGSFSTLEIQRTEQGDSAMYLCASSGSGSSYEQYFGPGTRLTVT.

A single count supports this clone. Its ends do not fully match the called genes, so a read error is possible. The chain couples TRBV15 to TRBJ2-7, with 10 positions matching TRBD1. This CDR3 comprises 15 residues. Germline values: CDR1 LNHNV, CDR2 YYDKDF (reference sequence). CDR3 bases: TGTGCCACCAGCCCTGGACAGGGGGACTCCGACGAGCAGTACTTC. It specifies CATSPGQGDSDEQYF.

The CDR3 DNA sequence: TGTGCCAGCAGTTTACCCCGTGGGGCGGGAGCCTACAATGAGCAGTTCTTC. It encodes CASSLPRGAGAYNEQFF. The chain couples TRBV28 to TRBJ2-1, with 7 bases lining up with TRBD2. V dropped 2 bases and J dropped 2; count of bases not matched to a gene: 9. The CDR3 is 17 amino acids. Germline values: CDR1 MDHEN, CDR2 SYDVKM.

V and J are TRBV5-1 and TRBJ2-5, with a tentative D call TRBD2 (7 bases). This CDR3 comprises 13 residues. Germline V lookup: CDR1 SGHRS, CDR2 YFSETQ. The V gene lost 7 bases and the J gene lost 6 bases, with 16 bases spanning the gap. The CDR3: CASQRDNTKTQYF. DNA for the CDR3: TGCGCCAGCCAGCGGGACAACACAAAGACCCAGTACTTC.

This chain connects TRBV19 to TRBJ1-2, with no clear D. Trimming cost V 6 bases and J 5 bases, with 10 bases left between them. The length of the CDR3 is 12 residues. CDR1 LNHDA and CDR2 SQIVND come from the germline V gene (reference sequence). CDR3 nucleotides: TGTGCCAGTAGCCCGCCAGGTTATGGCTACACCTTC. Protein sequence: CASSPPGYGYTF.

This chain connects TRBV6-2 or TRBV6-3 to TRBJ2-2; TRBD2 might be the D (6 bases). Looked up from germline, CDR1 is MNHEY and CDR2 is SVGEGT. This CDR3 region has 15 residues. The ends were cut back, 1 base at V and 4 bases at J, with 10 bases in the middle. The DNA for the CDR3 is TGTGCCAGCAGTTACTACGGGGGTGGCACCGGGGAGCTGTTTTTT. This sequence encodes CASSYYGGGTGELFF.

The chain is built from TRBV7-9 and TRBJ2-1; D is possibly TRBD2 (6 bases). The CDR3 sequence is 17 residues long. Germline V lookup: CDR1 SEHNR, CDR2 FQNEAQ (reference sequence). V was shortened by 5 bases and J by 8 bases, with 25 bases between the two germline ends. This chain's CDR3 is CASSPGGAAIPLDEQFF. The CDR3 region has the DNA TGTGCCAGCAGCCCGGGCGGGGCGGCCATCCCTTTGGATGAGCAGTTCTTC. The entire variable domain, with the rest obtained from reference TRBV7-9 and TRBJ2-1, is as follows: DTGVSQNPRHKITKRGQNVTFRCDPISEHNRLYWYRQTLGQGPEFLTYFQNEAQLEKSRLLSDRFSAERPKGSFSTLEIQRTEQGDSAMYLCASSPGGAAIPLDEQFFGPGTRLTVL.

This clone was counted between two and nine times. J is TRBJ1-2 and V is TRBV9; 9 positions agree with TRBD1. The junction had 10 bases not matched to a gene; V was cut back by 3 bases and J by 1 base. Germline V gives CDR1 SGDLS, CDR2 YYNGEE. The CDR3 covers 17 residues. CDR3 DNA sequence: TGTGCCAGCAGCGGAGGGGACAGGGCAGGACTTAACTATGGCTACACCTTC. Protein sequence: CASSGGDRAGLNYGYTF.

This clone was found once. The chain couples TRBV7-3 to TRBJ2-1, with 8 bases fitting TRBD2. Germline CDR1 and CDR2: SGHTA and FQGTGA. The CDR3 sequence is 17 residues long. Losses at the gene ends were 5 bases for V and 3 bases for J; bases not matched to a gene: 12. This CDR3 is CASSPSPTSVNYNEQFF. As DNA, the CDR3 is TGTGCCAGCAGCCCCTCACCGACTAGCGTTAACTACAATGAGCAGTTCTTC. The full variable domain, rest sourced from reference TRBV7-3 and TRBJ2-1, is GAGVSQTPSNKVTEKGKYVELRCDPISGHTALYWYRQSLGQGPEFLIYFQGTGAADDSGLPNDRFFAVRPEGSVSTLKIQRTERGDSAVYLCASSPSPTSVNYNEQFFGPGTRLTVL.

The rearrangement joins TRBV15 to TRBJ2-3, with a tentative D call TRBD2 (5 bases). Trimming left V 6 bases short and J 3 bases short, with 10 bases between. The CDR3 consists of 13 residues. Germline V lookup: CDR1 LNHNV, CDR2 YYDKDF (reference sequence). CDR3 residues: CATRRALTDTQYF. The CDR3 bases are TGTGCCACCAGGAGGGCATTGACAGATACGCAGTATTTT.

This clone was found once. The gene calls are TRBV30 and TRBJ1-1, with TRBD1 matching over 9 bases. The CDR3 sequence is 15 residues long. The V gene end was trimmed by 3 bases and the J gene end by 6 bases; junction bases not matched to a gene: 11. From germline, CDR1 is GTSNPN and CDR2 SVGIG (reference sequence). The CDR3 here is CAWRGWGQGVAEAFF. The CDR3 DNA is TGTGCCTGGAGAGGATGGGGACAGGGAGTGGCTGAAGCTTTCTTT.

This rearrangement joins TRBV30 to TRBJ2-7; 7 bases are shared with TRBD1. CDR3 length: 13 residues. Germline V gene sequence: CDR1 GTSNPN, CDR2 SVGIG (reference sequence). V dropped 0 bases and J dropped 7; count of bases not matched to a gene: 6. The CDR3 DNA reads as TGTGCCTGGAGTGTAACGACAGGGCGGGAGCAGTACTTC. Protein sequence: CAWSVTTGREQYF.

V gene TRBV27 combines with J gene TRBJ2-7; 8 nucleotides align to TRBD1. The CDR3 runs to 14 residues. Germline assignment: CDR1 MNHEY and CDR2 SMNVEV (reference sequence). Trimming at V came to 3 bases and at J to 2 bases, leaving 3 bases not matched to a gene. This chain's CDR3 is CASSFRTGPYEQYF. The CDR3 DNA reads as TGTGCCAGCAGTTTCCGGACAGGGCCCTACGAGCAGTACTTC.

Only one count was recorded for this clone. In DNA, the CDR3 is TGCGCCAGCAGCCAAACCCAGCGGGGGGGCTACTACGAGCAGTACTTC. Translation: CASSQTQRGGYYEQYF. The chain links TRBV4-1 to TRBJ2-7; 10 bases match TRBD2. Germline values: CDR1 MGHRA, CDR2 YSYEKL. V trimming: 2 bases; J trimming: 3 bases; junction bases outside the gene matches: 7. The CDR3 totals 16 residues.

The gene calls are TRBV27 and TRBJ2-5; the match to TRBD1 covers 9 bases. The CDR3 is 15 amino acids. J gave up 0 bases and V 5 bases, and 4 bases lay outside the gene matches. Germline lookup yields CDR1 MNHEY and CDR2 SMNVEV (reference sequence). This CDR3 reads CASSLRDRDQETQYF. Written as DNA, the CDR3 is TGTGCCAGCAGTCTCCGGGACAGGGACCAAGAGACCCAGTACTTC.

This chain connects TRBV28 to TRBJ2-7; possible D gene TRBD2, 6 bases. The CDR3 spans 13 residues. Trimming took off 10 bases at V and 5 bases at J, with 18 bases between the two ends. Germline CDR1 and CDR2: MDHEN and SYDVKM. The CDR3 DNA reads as TGTGCCATCCGGCGGAGGGTGTACGACGAGCAGTACTTC. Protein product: CAIRRRVYDEQYF.

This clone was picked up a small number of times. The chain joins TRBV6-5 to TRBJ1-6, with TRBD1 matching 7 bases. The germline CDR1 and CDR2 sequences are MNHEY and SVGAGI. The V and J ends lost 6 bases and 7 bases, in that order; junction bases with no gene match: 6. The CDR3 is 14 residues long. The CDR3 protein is CASRRQGWNSPLHF. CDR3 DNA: TGTGCCAGCAGACGACAGGGTTGGAATTCACCCCTCCACTTT.

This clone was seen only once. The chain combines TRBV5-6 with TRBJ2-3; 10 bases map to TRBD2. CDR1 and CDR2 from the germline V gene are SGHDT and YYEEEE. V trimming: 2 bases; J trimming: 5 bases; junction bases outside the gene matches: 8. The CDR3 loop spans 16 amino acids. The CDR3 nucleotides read TGTGCCAGCAGCTTAAGAAGCGGGGGGGCACAAGATACGCAGTATTTT. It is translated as CASSLRSGGAQDTQYF.

For the CDR3, the DNA is TGCGCCAGCAGCCAAGAAATAGGGGAAGAGGACACTGAAGCTTTCTTT. This encodes CASSQEIGEEDTEAFF. V gene TRBV4-3 combines with J gene TRBJ1-1; D possibly corresponds to TRBD1 (5 bases). Germline CDR1 and CDR2: LGHNA and YSLEER. The CDR3 spans 16 residues. With 0 bases removed from V and 3 bases from J, the gap between germline ends came to 14 bases.

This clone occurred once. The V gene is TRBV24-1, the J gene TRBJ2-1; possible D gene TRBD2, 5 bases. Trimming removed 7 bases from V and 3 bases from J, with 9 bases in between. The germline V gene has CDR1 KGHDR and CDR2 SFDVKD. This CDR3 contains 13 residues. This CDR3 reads CATRSGSYNEQFF. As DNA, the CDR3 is TGTGCCACCAGGTCGGGGAGCTACAATGAGCAGTTCTTC.

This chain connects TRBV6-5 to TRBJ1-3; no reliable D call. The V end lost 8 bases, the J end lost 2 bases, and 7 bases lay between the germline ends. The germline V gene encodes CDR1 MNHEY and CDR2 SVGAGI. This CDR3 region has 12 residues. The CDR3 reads CASRLPGNTIYF. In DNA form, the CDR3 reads TGTGCCAGCCGGTTGCCTGGAAACACCATATATTTT.

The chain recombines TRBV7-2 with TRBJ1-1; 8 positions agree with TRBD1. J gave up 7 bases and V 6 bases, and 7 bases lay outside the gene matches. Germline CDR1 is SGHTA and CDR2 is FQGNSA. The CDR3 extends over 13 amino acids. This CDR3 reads CASRNRGAFEAFF. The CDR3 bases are TGTGCCAGCAGGAACAGGGGGGCGTTTGAAGCTTTCTTT. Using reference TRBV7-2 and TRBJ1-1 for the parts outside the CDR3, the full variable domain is GAGVSQSPSNKVTEKGKDVELRCDPISGHTALYWYRQSLGQGLEFLIYFQGNSAPDKSGLPSDRFSAERTGGSVSTLTIQRTQQEDSAVYLCASRNRGAFEAFFGQGTRLTVV.

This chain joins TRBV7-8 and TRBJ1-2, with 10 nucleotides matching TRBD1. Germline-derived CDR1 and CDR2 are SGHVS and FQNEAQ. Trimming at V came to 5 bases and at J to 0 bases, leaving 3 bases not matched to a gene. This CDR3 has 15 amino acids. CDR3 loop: CASSADRGPNYGYTF. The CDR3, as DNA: TGTGCCAGCAGCGCAGACAGGGGGCCTAACTATGGCTACACCTTC.